The present T cell receptor beta chain was sequenced within a study of human T cells and chemical hapten exposure. Time point described: patch test 1, 2 weeks after DPC sensitization. The treatment denotes: therapeutic diphenylcyclopropenone sensitization with weekly scalp DPC. Unfractionated whole blood yielded the extracted total RNA. Separate cDNA molecules received unique molecular identifiers, which the library attached to them. Authors' processing steps: Samples contained a median of about 96,000 TCRs, with a range of about 23,224 to 700,000. From the RACE reads, TCRdb called clonotypes with MiXCR, one entry per CDR3 protein. TCRdb's processing, not the authors', yielded these V and J calls. Of 180,000 or so distinct CDR3 sequences in the sample, more than 20% are singletons; the top ten hold about 7%. Sequencing used whole blood, obtained in connection with sensitization to the hapten diphenylcyclopropenone (DPC). The sequence came from a woman in her fifties or sixties with alopecia areata. Some clones in this sample may be carry-over from other donors' samples.

CDR3 region: CSARDIADTQYF. CDR3 sequence (DNA): TGCAGTGCTAGAGATATCGCAGATACGCAGTATTTT. The V call is TRBV20-1, the J call TRBJ2-3; D is unresolved. The CDR3 spans 12 residues. Looked up from germline, CDR1 is DFQATT and CDR2 is SNEGSKA (reference sequence). Trimming took 0 bases from V and 4 from J, leaving 5 bases between them.